A selection of T cell receptor beta chains follows, all from one sample in a study of cytomegalovirus exposure and HLA in healthy donors. Some clones are missing from TCRdb's copy, which holds only in-frame ones; the method was immunoSEQ multiplex PCR. The sample includes 100,000 to 150,000 clones, 50% to 80% of them seen just once. Sequenced input: PBMCs. The receptors stem from a woman between 35 and 50 years old in good health and CMV-seropositive. Each CDR3 is given without its conserved first and last residue. The size entry is marked missing in some rows and otherwise reads once, few, many or a size class.

TRBV27	TRBJ1-2	few	ASSLSGGDYGYT
TRBV6-1	TRBJ1-6	few	ASSEVGRAHSPLH
TRBV14	TRBJ1-4	-	ASSLTGTIFV
TRBV5-6	TRBJ2-5	-	ASSLGTGVQETQY
TRBV9	TRBJ1-6	-	ASSARGLNSPLH
TRBV9	TRBJ1-1	-	ASSVVAENTEAF
TRBV19	TRBJ2-2	few	ASSISGGPSTGELF
TRBV14	TRBJ2-3	-	ASSTWTGPTDTQY
TRBV5-1	TRBJ2-7	-	ASSYDRGYEQY
TRBV27	TRBJ1-5	-	ASSAGGTYQPQH
TRBV15	TRBJ2-2	-	ATSRAGTANTGELF
TRBV7-9	TRBJ1-3	few	ASSRAGPSGNTIY
TRBV9	TRBJ1-5	-	ASSPEGETGLNQPQH
TRBV5-1	TRBJ2-5	-	ASSLVRTGRETQY
TRBV27	TRBJ2-3	few	ASSPSGSSTDTQY
TRBV5-8	TRBJ2-4	once	ASSLVGGLGNIQY
TRBV28	TRBJ2-7	-	ASSSTGTGWAEQY
TRBV19	TRBJ1-6	few	ASTPKGTGNSPLH
TRBV28	TRBJ1-4	few	ASSSGQPGNEKLF
TRBV7-7	TRBJ2-2	-	ASSGVLTGAATGELF
TRBV5-5	TRBJ1-5	-	ASSRGTEHQPQH
TRBV6-6	TRBJ2-5	-	ASNDLGLGREETQY
TRBV5-6	TRBJ1-1	few	ASSVTGTGESEAF
TRBV5-4	TRBJ2-6	-	ASTGGQGSPSGANVLT
TRBV10-3	TRBJ1-3	-	AIKPGQGNTIY